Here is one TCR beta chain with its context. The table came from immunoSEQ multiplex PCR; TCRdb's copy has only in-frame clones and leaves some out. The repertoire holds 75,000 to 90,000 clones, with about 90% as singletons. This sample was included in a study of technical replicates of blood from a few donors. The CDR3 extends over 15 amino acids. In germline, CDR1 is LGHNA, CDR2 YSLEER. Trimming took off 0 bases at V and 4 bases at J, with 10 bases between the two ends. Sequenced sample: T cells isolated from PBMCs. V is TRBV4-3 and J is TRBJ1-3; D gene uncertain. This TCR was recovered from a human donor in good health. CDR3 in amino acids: CASSQDITYGNTIYF. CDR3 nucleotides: TGCGCCAGCAGCCAAGATATTACTTACGGAAACACCATATATTTT.